This T cell receptor (beta chain) comes out of a study of shared clonotypes between healthy human individuals. Study results and limitations: On the whole, naive subsets had larger estimated richness than memory subsets had.

Positive CCR7 selection of CD45RO-negative cells yielded the naive CD8 cells, and terminally differentiated effector memory CD45RA+ cells were excluded. The CDR3 runs 15 residues. Trimming at V came to 5 bases and at J to 15 bases, leaving 19 bases not matched to a gene. The germline V gene encodes CDR1 MNHNY and CDR2 SVGAGI (reference sequence). Once extracted for a subset, genomic DNA was divided evenly among several immunoSEQ plates. Some 30,000 T cell genomes (around 200 ng DNA) went into each sorted-subset replicate. Libraries were prepared by immunoSEQ multiplex PCR; TCRdb keeps only in-frame clonotypes and omits some of them. The profile shows around 2,000,000 clones, roughly 91% of them singletons. Of note for this clone: What it binds is not known.

The gene calls are TRBV6-6 and TRBJ2-4, with 7 bases that match TRBD2. Sequenced material: naive CD8+ T cells from PBMCs. The sequence was collected from a man between 18 and 29 years old in good health. Some clones in this sample may be carry-over from other donors' samples. Here the CDR3 reads CASSTWEGYPRPTYF. In DNA, the CDR3 is TGTGCCAGCAGTACCTGGGAGGGCTACCCTCGTCCCACGTACTTC.